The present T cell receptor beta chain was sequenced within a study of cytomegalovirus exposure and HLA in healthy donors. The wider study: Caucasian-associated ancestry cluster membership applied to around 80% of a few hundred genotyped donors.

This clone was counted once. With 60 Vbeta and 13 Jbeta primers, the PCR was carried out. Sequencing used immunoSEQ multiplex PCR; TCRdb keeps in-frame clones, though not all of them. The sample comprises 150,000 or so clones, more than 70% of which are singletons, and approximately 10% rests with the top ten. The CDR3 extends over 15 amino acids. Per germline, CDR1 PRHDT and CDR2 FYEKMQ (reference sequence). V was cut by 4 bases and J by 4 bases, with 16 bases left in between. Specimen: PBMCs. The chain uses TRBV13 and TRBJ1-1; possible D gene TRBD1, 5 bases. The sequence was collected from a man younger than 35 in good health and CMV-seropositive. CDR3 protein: CASSSLGALGTEAFF. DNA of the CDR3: TGTGCCAGCAGCTCCCTTGGGGCTTTGGGCACTGAAGCTTTCTTT.